Listed below are T cell receptor beta chains from one sample, sequenced in a study of blood T cell repertoires in COVID-19. TCRdb keeps only in-frame clones here, not all; method: immunoSEQ multiplex PCR. Of roughly 120,000 clones listed, about 84% are singletons. Sequencing was done on a sample of peripheral blood. The source is a human donor in a cohort sampled during active COVID-19. CDR3s include the opening cysteine and the closing phenylalanine or tryptophan. The order of the fields is V gene, clone size, J gene, D gene, CDR3 DNA, CDR3 protein. A D gene is named only where the DNA matches it firmly. Rows may omit the clone size; those that give it use once, few, many or a size class.

TRBV11-2	NA	TRBJ2-7	TRBD2	TGTGCCAGCAGTTACGGGACTAGCGGGGCCTACGAGCAGTACTTC	CASSYGTSGAYEQYF
TRBV6-5	NA	TRBJ2-1	NA	TGTGCCAGCAGTCTCAAGAGCTCCTACAATGAGCAGTTCTTC	CASSLKSSYNEQFF
TRBV12-3/TRBV12-4	NA	TRBJ2-7	NA	TGTGCCAGCAGTTTCGCCAGGGGCGAGCAGTACTTC	CASSFARGEQYF
TRBV9	NA	TRBJ1-3	NA	TGTGCCAGCAGCCCGACGCGGAACACCATATATTTT	CASSPTRNTIYF
TRBV27	NA	TRBJ2-4	NA	TGTGCCAGCAGTTCAAGGGGATGGAACAAAAACATTCAGTACTTC	CASSSRGWNKNIQYF
TRBV28	NA	TRBJ2-4	TRBD1	TGTGCCAGCAGAGGAGGGGGACAGGGGGCAAACATTCAGTACTTC	CASRGGGQGANIQYF
TRBV6-6	NA	TRBJ2-7	NA	TGTGCCAGCAGTTACTCCAGTTCTAGCCCCGAGCAGTACTTC	CASSYSSSSPEQYF
TRBV5-1	NA	TRBJ1-2	TRBD1	TGCGCCAGCAGCCGGACAGGGTCCCTCTACACCTTC	CASSRTGSLYTF
TRBV28	NA	TRBJ2-3	TRBD2	TGTGCCAGCAGTTTAGGGACTAGAAAAGATACGCAGTATTTT	CASSLGTRKDTQYF
TRBV7-6	NA	TRBJ2-2	TRBD2	TGTGCCAGCAGCTTATCCGGGACTAGCGGGAGTCCCGGGGAGCTGTTTTTT	CASSLSGTSGSPGELFF
TRBV5-6	NA	TRBJ2-1	NA	TGTGCCAGCAGCTTGGACCAGGGGAGAGTCTACAATGAGCAGTTCTTC	CASSLDQGRVYNEQFF
TRBV24-1	once	TRBJ2-1	NA	TGTGCCACCAGTGATTTTTCTAGCAGTCTTGCGCAGTTCTTC	CATSDFSSSLAQFF
TRBV4-2	NA	TRBJ2-7	NA	TGTGCCAGCAGCCAAGATCTCAGCGCCTACGAGCAGTACTTC	CASSQDLSAYEQYF
TRBV4-3	few	TRBJ2-1	TRBD2	TGCGCCAGCAGCCATGGGACTAGCGGGAGGGCCGATGAGCAGTTCTTC	CASSHGTSGRADEQFF
TRBV30	NA	TRBJ1-2	NA	TGTGCCTGGATGAGGTTCAACTATGGCTACACCTTC	CAWMRFNYGYTF
TRBV19	NA	TRBJ2-1	NA	TGTGCCAGTAGAACAGGGTACAATGAGCAGTTCTTC	CASRTGYNEQFF
TRBV7-9	NA	TRBJ1-5	NA	TGTGCCAGCAGCCCCCCGGGTAGCAATCAGCCCCAGCATTTT	CASSPPGSNQPQHF
TRBV28	NA	TRBJ2-7	TRBD2	TGTGCCAGCAGTTTGCAAGCGGGGAGAGCTTACGAGCAGTACTTC	CASSLQAGRAYEQYF
TRBV19	NA	TRBJ2-5	TRBD1	TGTGCCAGTAGTACCCAATTAGCCGGGACAGAACAAGAGACCCAGTACTTC	CASSTQLAGTEQETQYF
TRBV29-1	NA	TRBJ2-5	TRBD2	TGCACCTCGAGCGGGGGCAGAGAGACCCAGTACTTC	CTSSGGRETQYF
TRBV19	NA	TRBJ2-7	TRBD2	TGTGCCAGTAAACTTAGCGGGACCGCCTACGAGCAGTACTTC	CASKLSGTAYEQYF
TRBV27	NA	TRBJ2-3	NA	TGTGCCAGCAGCCATCAGACAAACACAGATACGCAGTATTTT	CASSHQTNTDTQYF
TRBV7-2	NA	TRBJ1-5	NA	TGTGCCAGCAGCTTATGGAACAGCCTCAATCAGCCCCAGCATTTT	CASSLWNSLNQPQHF
TRBV6-5	NA	TRBJ2-7	TRBD1	TGTGCCAGCAGGCGGTACAGGGGCCCCTACGAGCAGTACTTC	CASRRYRGPYEQYF
TRBV9	NA	TRBJ1-4	NA	TGTGCCAGCAGCGCGGACATCCCAACTAATGAAAAACTGTTTTTT	CASSADIPTNEKLFF
TRBV18	NA	TRBJ2-7	TRBD1	TGTGCCAGCTCAGGGACAGCAGACTACGAGCAGTACTTC	CASSGTADYEQYF
TRBV21-1	NA	TRBJ2-2	NA	TGTGCCAGCAGCAAAGCTCTAGCGGAGGTGGGCGGGGAGCTGTTTTTT	CASSKALAEVGGELFF
TRBV12-5	NA	TRBJ1-1	NA	TGTGCTAGTGGTTTGGCTCTACTCGCCACTGAAGCTTTCTTT	CASGLALLATEAFF
TRBV30	NA	TRBJ1-1	TRBD1	TGTGCCTGGAGTATGACAGGGGAAGCTTTCTTT	CAWSMTGEAFF
TRBV7-9	few	TRBJ2-7	TRBD1	TGTGCCAGCAGCTTAGCCCCGACAGGGACGGAGTACTTC	CASSLAPTGTEYF
TRBV18	NA	TRBJ2-1	TRBD2	TGTGCCAGCTCACCACGGGAGGGCAGTAACAATGAGCAGTTCTTC	CASSPREGSNNEQFF
TRBV7-2	NA	TRBJ2-7	TRBD2	TGTGCCAGCACCTACTTGGGCGGGAGATTCTACGAGCAGTACTTC	CASTYLGGRFYEQYF
TRBV10-2	NA	TRBJ1-4	NA	TGCGCCACCCAAACTCCTAGTTCTAATGAAAAACTGTTTTTT	CATQTPSSNEKLFF
TRBV28	NA	TRBJ1-2	TRBD1	TGTGCCAGCAGACGCGGGACAGCGAACTATGGCTACACCTTC	CASRRGTANYGYTF
TRBV28	NA	TRBJ2-7	NA	TGTGCCAGCAGTTTACCAGGGGGAGGACAGTTCGAGCAGTACTTC	CASSLPGGGQFEQYF